This T cell receptor beta chain emerged from a study of early T cells in non-severe SARS-CoV-2 infection. Across the whole study: The authors sequenced bulk RNA from unsorted whole blood, leaving chains unpaired. Overall study findings and caveats: Matching against VDJdb likely underestimated virus-specific expansions, favoring anti-spike CD8.

This clonotype has ten or more counts. No antigen is known for it. Per germline, CDR1 LNHDA and CDR2 SQIVND (reference sequence). Germline trimming cut 4 bases from V and 6 bases from J; bases unmatched to any gene: 18. The CDR3 loop spans 18 amino acids. Unique molecular identifiers were added to individual cDNA molecules. TCRdb passed the 5' RACE reads through MiXCR, listing each CDR3 protein once. The profile shows some 57,000 distinct CDR3 sequences, 5.6% of them singletons. Sequenced: whole blood. The source is an adult who was a healthcare worker with PCR-confirmed SARS-CoV-2 infection or an uninfected control (not recorded which). The chain carries TRBV19 and TRBJ2-1; TRBD1 matches 7 bases. This CDR3 reads CASSTLGPTGSTVNEQFF. CDR3 sequence (DNA): TGTGCCAGTAGTACCCTGGGGCCGACAGGGTCGACCGTCAATGAGCAGTTCTTC.